A selection of T cell receptor beta chains follows, all from one sample in a study of technical replicates of blood from a few donors. The method was immunoSEQ multiplex PCR; TCRdb's version includes in-frame clones alone and lacks a portion of them. The table includes 75,000 to 95,000 clones, just under 95% detected once. Sequenced material: T cells isolated from PBMCs. These receptors were obtained from a human donor in good health. Each CDR3 is given with its conserved first and last residue. A D gene is named only where the DNA matches it firmly. Clone size is stated in some rows and not others, as once, few, many or a class when expanded.

>once|TRBV25-1|TRBJ2-7|NA
TGTGCCAGCAGTGAATATGAGCCTCCCTACGAGCAGTACTTC
CASSEYEPPYEQYF
>NA|TRBV30|TRBJ1-2|TRBD1
TGTGCCTGGAGTGTACAGATTGGGAAACTCTCCAGGGGGATCCCCTTC
CAWSVQIGKLSRGIPF
>NA|TRBV6-5|TRBJ2-6|NA
TGTGCCAGCCGCCTAATCTCTGGGGCCAACGTCCTGACTTTC
CASRLISGANVLTF
>NA|TRBV28|TRBJ2-3|NA
TGTGCCAGCAGTTTTCTGGCGGTAAACACAGATACGCAGTATTTT
CASSFLAVNTDTQYF
>once|TRBV9|TRBJ2-1|TRBD1
TGTGCCAGCAGCGTAACAGGGGGTAACAATGAGCAGTTCTTC
CASSVTGGNNEQFF
>few|TRBV4-1|TRBJ2-7|NA
TGCGCCAGCAGCCAAGGGCACGATACCCAGCAGTACTTC
CASSQGHDTQQYF
>NA|TRBV19|TRBJ2-2|NA
TGTGCCAGTAAGGACACCTCCGGCGGGGAGCTGTTTTTT
CASKDTSGGELFF
>NA|TRBV20-1|TRBJ2-1|NA
TGCACTCCGCACCCCGGTGAGCAGTTCTTC
CTPHPGEQFF
>NA|TRBV6-6|TRBJ1-5|NA
TGTGCCAGCCGCGGTGGCAATCAGCCCCAGCATTTT
CASRGGNQPQHF
>NA|TRBV11-2|TRBJ1-4|NA
TGTGCCAGCAGGTCCCAAGGGAGAGAAAGGAGGGAAAAACTGTTTTTT
CASRSQGRERREKLFF
>once|TRBV10-3|TRBJ2-7|TRBD2
TGTGCCATCAAGGGACTAGCGGACTACGAGCAGTACTTC
CAIKGLADYEQYF
>NA|TRBV7-9|TRBJ2-7|NA
TGTGCCAGCAGCTCTTACGAGTGGGAGCAGTACTTC
CASSSYEWEQYF
>NA|TRBV5-1|TRBJ2-2|TRBD1
TGCGCCAGCAGGCACCCTGACAGGGTGAGGGAAGCCGGGGAGCTGTTTTTT
CASRHPDRVREAGELFF
>NA|TRBV6-1|TRBJ2-1|NA
TGTGCCAGCAGTGATCTAGCGATTGAGCAGTTCTTC
CASSDLAIEQFF
>NA|TRBV7-7|TRBJ2-7|NA
TGTGCCAGCAGCCGATTCTCGGGGGGCAGCTACGAGCAGTACTTC
CASSRFSGGSYEQYF
>NA|TRBV5-5|TRBJ1-1|TRBD1
TGTGCCAGCAGCTTTACAGGGGGCACTGAAGCTTTCTTT
CASSFTGGTEAFF
>NA|TRBV29-1|TRBJ1-4|TRBD1
TGCGGCTCCGGGACAGGGAGTGAAAAACTGTTTTTT
CGSGTGSEKLFF
>once|TRBV4-1|TRBJ1-1|NA
TGCGCCAGCAGCCAAGACAGGGAAGGTGACACTGAAGCTTTCTTT
CASSQDREGDTEAFF
>NA|TRBV7-6|TRBJ2-7|TRBD2
TGTGCCAGCAGCCCCCCCTTGCGGGAGGGCTCCTACGAGCAGTACTTC
CASSPPLREGSYEQYF
>few|TRBV7-9|TRBJ2-3|TRBD2
TGTGCCAGCAGCTTAGTCTCTAGCGGGGGGGATGCAGATACGCAGTATTTT
CASSLVSSGGDADTQYF
>NA|TRBV5-6|TRBJ1-4|NA
TGTGCCAGCAGCTTGTCCGGCAGGATTAATGAAAAACTGTTTTTT
CASSLSGRINEKLFF
>NA|TRBV9|TRBJ1-1|NA
TGTGCCAGCAGCGCCCCGCGGGCCGGAGGCACTGAAGCTTTCTTT
CASSAPRAGGTEAFF
>NA|TRBV28|TRBJ1-5|NA
TGTGCCAGCAGTTTGACGGGTGGGAATCAGCCCCAGCATTTT
CASSLTGGNQPQHF
>NA|TRBV4-1|TRBJ1-2|NA
TGCGCCAGCAGCCAAGATCCGGGGTACTATGGCTACACCTTC
CASSQDPGYYGYTF
>NA|TRBV5-6|TRBJ2-7|TRBD1
TGTGCCAGCAGCCCTAAGGGGACAGGGGCCATTGAGTACTTC
CASSPKGTGAIEYF
>NA|TRBV5-1|TRBJ2-1|NA
TGCGCCAGCAGCTTGCAGGGTAACTACAATGAGCAGTTCTTC
CASSLQGNYNEQFF
>NA|TRBV7-9|TRBJ2-7|TRBD2
TGTGCCAGCAGCTTCGGGACTAGCGGGCCTTACGAGCAGTACTTC
CASSFGTSGPYEQYF
>NA|TRBV28|TRBJ1-2|TRBD1
TGTGCCAGCAGCTACGAGACGGACAGGGCGGAGTATGGCTACACCTTC
CASSYETDRAEYGYTF
>NA|TRBV2|TRBJ2-3|TRBD1
TGTGCCAGCAACGCCGGGACAGGGAGGACAGATACGCAGTATTTT
CASNAGTGRTDTQYF
>NA|TRBV5-4|TRBJ1-3|NA
TGTGCCAGCAGCTTCAGGCCGGATGGAAACACCATATATTTT
CASSFRPDGNTIYF
>NA|TRBV5-4|TRBJ1-2|TRBD1
TGTGCCAGCAGCTTGGACGGACAGGGCCTTGGCTACACCTTC
CASSLDGQGLGYTF
>NA|TRBV2|TRBJ1-1|TRBD1
TGTGCCAGCAGATCCGGGACAGGGAGGACTGAAGCTTTCTTT
CASRSGTGRTEAFF
>NA|TRBV7-9|TRBJ2-1|TRBD2
TGTGCCAGCAGCTCGCCGGGACTAGCTTATCACAATGAGCAGTTCTTC
CASSSPGLAYHNEQFF
>NA|TRBV7-8|TRBJ1-2|TRBD1
TGTGCCAGCAGCGAGGACAGGCTGGCTGGCTACACCTTC
CASSEDRLAGYTF
>NA|TRBV25-1|TRBJ2-2|NA
TGTGCCAGCAGTGAAGGCACTATGAACACCGGGGAGCTGTTTTTT
CASSEGTMNTGELFF
>NA|TRBV15|TRBJ2-5|NA
TGTGCCACCAGCTCCGACCGGGACATCGCCCACTTC
CATSSDRDIAHF
>NA|TRBV5-1|TRBJ1-5|TRBD1
TGCGCCAGCAGTTGGGGGACAGGGGCTAATCAGCCCCAGCATTTT
CASSWGTGANQPQHF
>NA|TRBV29-1|TRBJ2-1|TRBD1
TGCAGCGGCACAGGGGGTGGCAATGAGCAGTTCTTC
CSGTGGGNEQFF
>NA|TRBV29-1|TRBJ1-2|NA
TGCAGCGGGGGACAAGCTAACTATGGCTACACCTTC
CSGGQANYGYTF
>NA|TRBV6-1|TRBJ2-7|NA
TGTGCCAGCAGTGAAGTGGGCCTCTTCTACGAGCAGTACTTC
CASSEVGLFYEQYF